The T cell receptor (beta chain) under discussion was sequenced for a study of blood T cell repertoires in COVID-19. Overall study: The United States, Italy and Spain provided the acute and convalescent COVID-19 samples. Sample material is recorded as cDNA or gDNA derived from T cells, B-cell-depleted T cells, or PBMCs.

Source study methods: Amplifying reference gene primers gave estimates of nucleated cell counts. Measured with immunoSEQ multiplex PCR; TCRdb has only the in-frame clones, and not every one. Clonal size and the V and J genes are those of that table, whereas D and trimming came from the DNA. Altogether approximately 110,000 clones are present, around 76% being singletons, with the ten largest covering just under 20%. Details on this clone: Distinct nucleotide sequences in the sample also encode this CDR3.

V was clipped by 4 bases and J by 1 base; unmatched bases: 3. CDR3 length: 14 residues. Per germline, CDR1 SGHNT and CDR2 YYREEE (reference sequence). The sample taken for sequencing was peripheral blood. The chain recombines TRBV5-4 with TRBJ2-3, with TRBD1 matching 7 bases. This clonotype originated in a woman in her 70s with acute or convalescent COVID-19. The CDR3 reads CASSLDRGTDTQYF. CDR3 sequence (DNA): TGTGCCAGCAGCCTTGACAGGGGCACAGATACGCAGTATTTT.